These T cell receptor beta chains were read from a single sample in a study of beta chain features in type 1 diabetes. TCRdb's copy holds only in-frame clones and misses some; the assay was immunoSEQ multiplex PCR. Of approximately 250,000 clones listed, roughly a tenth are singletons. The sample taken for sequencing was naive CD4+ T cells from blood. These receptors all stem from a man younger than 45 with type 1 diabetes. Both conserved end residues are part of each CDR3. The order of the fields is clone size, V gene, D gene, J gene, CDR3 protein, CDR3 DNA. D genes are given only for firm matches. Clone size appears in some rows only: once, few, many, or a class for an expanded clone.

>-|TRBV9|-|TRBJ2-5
CASSLGASYQETQYF
TGTGCCAGCAGCCTAGGGGCTTCGTACCAAGAGACCCAGTACTTC
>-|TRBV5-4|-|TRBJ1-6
CASSLDRAPLHF
TGTGCCAGCAGCTTGGACAGGGCACCCCTCCACTTT
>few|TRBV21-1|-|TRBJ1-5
CASSKYAGNQPQHF
TGTGCCAGCAGCAAATATGCGGGAAATCAGCCCCAGCATTTT
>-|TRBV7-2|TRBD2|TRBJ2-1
CASSSTSADNEQFF
TGTGCCAGCAGCTCGACTAGCGCCGACAATGAGCAGTTCTTC
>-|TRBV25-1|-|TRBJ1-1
CASSLTLNTEAFF
TGTGCCAGCAGCCTGACACTGAACACTGAAGCTTTCTTT
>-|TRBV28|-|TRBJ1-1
CASSFPLRGTEAFF
TGTGCCAGCAGTTTCCCCTTACGGGGGACTGAAGCTTTCTTT
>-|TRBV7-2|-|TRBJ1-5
CASSLNPGTYSNQPQHF
TGTGCCAGCAGCTTAAACCCGGGTACCTATAGCAATCAGCCCCAGCATTTT
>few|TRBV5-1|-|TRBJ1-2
CASSLAGGGDGYTF
TGCGCCAGCAGCTTGGCCGGGGGTGGTGATGGCTACACCTTC
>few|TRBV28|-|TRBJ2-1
CASSLSGGFEQFF
TGTGCCAGCAGTCTGTCAGGGGGGTTTGAGCAGTTCTTC
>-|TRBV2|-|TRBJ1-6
CASRFGESSYNSPLHF
TGTGCCAGCAGATTCGGGGAGAGCTCCTATAATTCACCCCTCCACTTT
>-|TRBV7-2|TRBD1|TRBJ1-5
CASSWGTVGWQPQHF
TGTGCCAGCAGCTGGGGGACAGTTGGCTGGCAGCCCCAGCATTTT
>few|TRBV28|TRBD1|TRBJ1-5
CASSLDRGGNQPQHF
TGTGCCAGCAGTCTCGACAGGGGAGGCAATCAGCCCCAGCATTTT
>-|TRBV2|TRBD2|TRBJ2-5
CASSPLAGEQETQYF
TGTGCCAGCAGCCCACTAGCGGGGGAGCAAGAGACCCAGTACTTC
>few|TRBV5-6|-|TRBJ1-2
CASGGLSLGYGYTF
TGTGCCAGCGGAGGACTTTCCCTGGGGTATGGCTACACCTTC
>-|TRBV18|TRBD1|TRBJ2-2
CASSPGTGTAGELFF
TGTGCCAGCTCACCCGGGACAGGGACCGCCGGGGAGCTGTTTTTT
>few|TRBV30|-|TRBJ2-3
CAWSAMGAQDTQYF
TGTGCCTGGAGTGCCATGGGGGCACAAGATACGCAGTATTTT
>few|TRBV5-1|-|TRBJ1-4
CASSPGLPKLFF
TGCGCCAGCAGCCCGGGACTCCCAAAACTGTTTTTT
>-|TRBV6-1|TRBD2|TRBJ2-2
CASSEALPSGGTGELFF
TGTGCCAGCAGTGAAGCGCTTCCTAGCGGGGGTACCGGGGAGCTGTTTTTT
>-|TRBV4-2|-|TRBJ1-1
CASSQAPRYEAFF
TGTGCCAGCAGCCAAGCCCCCCGGTACGAAGCTTTCTTT
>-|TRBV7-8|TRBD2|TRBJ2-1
CASSATQRGSYNEQFF
TGTGCCAGCAGTGCTACCCAGCGGGGCTCCTACAATGAGCAGTTCTTC
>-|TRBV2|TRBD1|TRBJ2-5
CASNPTGVATQYF
TGTGCCAGCAATCCGACAGGGGTTGCGACCCAGTACTTC
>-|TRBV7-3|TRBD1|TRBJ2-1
CASSRGPYNEQFF
TGTGCCAGCAGCAGGGGGCCTTACAATGAGCAGTTCTTC
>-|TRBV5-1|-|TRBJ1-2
CASSLDSRNYGYTF
TGCGCCAGCAGCTTGGATAGCCGTAACTATGGCTACACCTTC